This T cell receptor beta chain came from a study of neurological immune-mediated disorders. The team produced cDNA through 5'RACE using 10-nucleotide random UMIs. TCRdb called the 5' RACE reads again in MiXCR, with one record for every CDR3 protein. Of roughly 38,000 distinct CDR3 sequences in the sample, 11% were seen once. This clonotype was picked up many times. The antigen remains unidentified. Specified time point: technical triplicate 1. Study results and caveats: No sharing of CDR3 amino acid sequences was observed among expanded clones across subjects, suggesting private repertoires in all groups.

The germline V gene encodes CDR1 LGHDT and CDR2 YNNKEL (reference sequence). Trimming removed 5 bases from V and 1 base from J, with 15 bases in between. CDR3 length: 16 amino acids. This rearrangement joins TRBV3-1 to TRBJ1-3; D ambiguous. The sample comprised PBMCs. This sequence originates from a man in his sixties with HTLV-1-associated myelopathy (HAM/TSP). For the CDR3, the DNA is TGTGCCAGCAGCTCCACTCCGGGATTGTCTGGAAACACCATATATTTT. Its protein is CASSSTPGLSGNTIYF.